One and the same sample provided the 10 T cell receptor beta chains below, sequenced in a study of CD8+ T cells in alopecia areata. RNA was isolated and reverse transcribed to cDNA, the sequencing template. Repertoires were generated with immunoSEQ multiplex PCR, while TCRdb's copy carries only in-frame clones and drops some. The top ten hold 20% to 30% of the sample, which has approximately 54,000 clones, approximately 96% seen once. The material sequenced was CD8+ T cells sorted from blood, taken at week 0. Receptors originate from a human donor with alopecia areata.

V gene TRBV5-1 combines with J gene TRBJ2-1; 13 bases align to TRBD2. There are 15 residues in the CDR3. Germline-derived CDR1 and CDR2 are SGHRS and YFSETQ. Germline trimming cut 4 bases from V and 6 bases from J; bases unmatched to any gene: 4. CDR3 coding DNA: TGCGCCAGCAGCCTTCGACTAGCGGGGGGCAATGAGCAGTTCTTC. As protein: CASSLRLAGGNEQFF.

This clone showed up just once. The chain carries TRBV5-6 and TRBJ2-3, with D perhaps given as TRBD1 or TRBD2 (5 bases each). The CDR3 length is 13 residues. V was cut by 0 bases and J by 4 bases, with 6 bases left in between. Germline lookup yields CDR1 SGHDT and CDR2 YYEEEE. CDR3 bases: TGTGCCAGCAGCTTGGGAGGGGCAGATACGCAGTATTTT. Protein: CASSLGGADTQYF.

The CDR3 reads CAWSGPMGTQYF. CDR3 DNA sequence: TGTGCCTGGAGTGGCCCGATGGGTACGCAGTATTTT. This chain joins TRBV30 and TRBJ2-3; D is unresolved. CDR3 length: 12 amino acids. The V end was cut by 1 base, the J end by 8 bases, with 10 bases between. The germline V gene encodes CDR1 GTSNPN and CDR2 SVGIG (reference sequence).

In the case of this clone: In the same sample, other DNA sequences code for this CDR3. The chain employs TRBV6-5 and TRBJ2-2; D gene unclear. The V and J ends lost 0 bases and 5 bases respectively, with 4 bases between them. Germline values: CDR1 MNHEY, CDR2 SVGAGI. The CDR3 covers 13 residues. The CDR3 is CASSYSPTGELFF. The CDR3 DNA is TGTGCCAGCAGTTACTCCCCAACCGGGGAGCTGTTTTTT.

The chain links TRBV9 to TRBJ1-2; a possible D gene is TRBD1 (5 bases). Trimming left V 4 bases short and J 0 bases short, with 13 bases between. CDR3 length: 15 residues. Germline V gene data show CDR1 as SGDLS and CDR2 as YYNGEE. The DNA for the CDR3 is TGTGCCAGCAGCAAGGAAGGGACGTCTAACTATGGCTACACCTTC. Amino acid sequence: CASSKEGTSNYGYTF.

Written as DNA, the CDR3 is TGTGCCAGTAGTAGCAGAACAGGGGGCGCCTATTCACCCCTCCACTTT. Residues: CASSSRTGGAYSPLHF. V and J are TRBV19 and TRBJ1-6, with 9 bases identical to TRBD1. This CDR3 has 16 amino acids. J was trimmed by 8 bases and V by 4 bases; bases with no gene match: 9. Germline V CDR1 and CDR2: LNHDA, SQIVND (reference sequence).

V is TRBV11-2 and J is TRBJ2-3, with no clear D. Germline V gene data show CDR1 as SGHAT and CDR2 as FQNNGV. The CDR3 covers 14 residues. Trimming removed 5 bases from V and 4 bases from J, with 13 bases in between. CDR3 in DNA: TGTGCCAGCAGCCCCACCGAGACACCAGATACGCAGTATTTT. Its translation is CASSPTETPDTQYF.

Here the CDR3 DNA reads TGTGCCTGGAGTGTTCTGGGTGTAGATACGCAGTATTTT. As protein: CAWSVLGVDTQYF. The rearrangement uses TRBV30 and TRBJ2-3; D unclear. There are 13 residues in the CDR3. CDR1 is GTSNPN, CDR2 SVGIG, per germline (reference sequence). Trimming removed 0 bases at V and 5 bases at J, with 9 bases between.

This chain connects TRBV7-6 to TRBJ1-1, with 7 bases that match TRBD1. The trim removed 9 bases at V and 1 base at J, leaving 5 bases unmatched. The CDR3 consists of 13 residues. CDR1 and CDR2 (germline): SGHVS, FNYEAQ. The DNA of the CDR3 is TGTGCCAGTAGGGGACAGACGAACACTGAAGCTTTCTTT. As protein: CASRGQTNTEAFF. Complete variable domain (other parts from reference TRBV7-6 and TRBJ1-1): GAGVSQSPRYKVTKRGQDVALRCDPISGHVSLYWYRQALGQGPEFLTYFNYEAQQDKSGLPNDRFSAERPEGSISTLTIQRTEQRDSAMYRCASRGQTNTEAFFGQGTRLTVV.

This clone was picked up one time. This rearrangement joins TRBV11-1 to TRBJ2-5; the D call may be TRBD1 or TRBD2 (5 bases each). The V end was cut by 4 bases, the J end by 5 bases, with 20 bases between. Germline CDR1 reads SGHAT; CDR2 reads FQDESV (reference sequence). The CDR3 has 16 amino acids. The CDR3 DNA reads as TGTGCCAGCAGCTCGGGGCTCGATGGGGCAAGGGAGACCCAGTACTTC. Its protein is CASSSGLDGARETQYF.